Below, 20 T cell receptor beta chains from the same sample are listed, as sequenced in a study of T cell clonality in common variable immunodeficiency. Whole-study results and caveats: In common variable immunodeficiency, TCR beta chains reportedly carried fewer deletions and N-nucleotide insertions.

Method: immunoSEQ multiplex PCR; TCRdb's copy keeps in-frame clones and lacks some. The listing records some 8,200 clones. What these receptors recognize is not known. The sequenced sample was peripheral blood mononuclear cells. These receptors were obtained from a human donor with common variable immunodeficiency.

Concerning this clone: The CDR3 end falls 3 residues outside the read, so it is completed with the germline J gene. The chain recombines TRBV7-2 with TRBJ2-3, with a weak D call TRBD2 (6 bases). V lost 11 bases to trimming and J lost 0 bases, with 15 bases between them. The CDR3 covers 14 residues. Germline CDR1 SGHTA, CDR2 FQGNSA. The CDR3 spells CARGRDSSTDTQYF. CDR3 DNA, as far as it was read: TGTGCCCGAGGGCGGGACTCTAGCACAGATACG.

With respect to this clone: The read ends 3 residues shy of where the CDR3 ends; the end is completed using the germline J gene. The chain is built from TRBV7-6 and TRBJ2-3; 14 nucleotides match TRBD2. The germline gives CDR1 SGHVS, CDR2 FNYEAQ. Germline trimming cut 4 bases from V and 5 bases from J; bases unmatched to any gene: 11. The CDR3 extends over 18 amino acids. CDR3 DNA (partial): TGTGCCAGCAGCTCCGGACTAGCGGGAGGCCCACGGGGAGATACG. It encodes CASSSGLAGGPRGDT. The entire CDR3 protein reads CASSSGLAGGPRGDTQYF.

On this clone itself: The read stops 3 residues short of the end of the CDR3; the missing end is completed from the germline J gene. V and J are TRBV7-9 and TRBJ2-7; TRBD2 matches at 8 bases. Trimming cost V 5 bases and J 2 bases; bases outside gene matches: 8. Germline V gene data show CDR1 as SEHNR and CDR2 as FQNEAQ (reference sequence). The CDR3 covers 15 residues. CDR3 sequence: CASSRTSILAYEQYF. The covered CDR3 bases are TGTGCCAGCAGCCGGACTAGCATCTTAGCCTACGAG.

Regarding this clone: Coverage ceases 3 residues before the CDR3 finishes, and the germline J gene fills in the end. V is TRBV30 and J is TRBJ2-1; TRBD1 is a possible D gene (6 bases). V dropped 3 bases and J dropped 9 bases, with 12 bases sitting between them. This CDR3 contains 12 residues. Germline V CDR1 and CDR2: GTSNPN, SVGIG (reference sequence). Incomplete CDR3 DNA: TGTGCCTGGAGCCTCCAGGGGACTGAG. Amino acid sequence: CAWSLQGTE. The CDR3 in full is CAWSLQGTEQFF.

CDR3 protein: CAWRRGGQNTEAFF. The CDR3 bases that were read are TGTGCCTGGAGGCGAGGCGGACAGAACACTGAA. The chain has TRBV30 and TRBJ1-1; D perhaps matches TRBD1 (5 bases). The read terminates 3 residues before the CDR3 end, so the remaining end is supplied by the germline J gene. The length of the CDR3 is 14 residues. Trimming removed 3 bases from V and 1 base from J, with 12 bases in between. Looked up from germline, CDR1 is GTSNPN and CDR2 is SVGIG (reference sequence).

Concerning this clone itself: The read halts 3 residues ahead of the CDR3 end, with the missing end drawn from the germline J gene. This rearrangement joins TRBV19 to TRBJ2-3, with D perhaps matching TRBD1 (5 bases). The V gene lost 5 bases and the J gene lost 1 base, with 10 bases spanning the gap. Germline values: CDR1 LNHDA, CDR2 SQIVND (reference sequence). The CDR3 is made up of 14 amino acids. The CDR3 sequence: CASSGALGTDTQYF. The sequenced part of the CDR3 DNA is TGTGCCAGTAGTGGGGCCCTTGGCACAGATACG. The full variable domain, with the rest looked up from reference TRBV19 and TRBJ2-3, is DGGITQSPKYLFRKEGQNVTLSCEQNLNHDAMYWYRQDPGQGLRLIYYSQIVNDFQKGDIAEGYSVSREKKESFPLTVTSAQKNPTAFYLCASSGALGTDTQYFGPGTRLTVL.

The CDR3: CASSETSGGLSYNEQFF. Partial CDR3 DNA: TGTGCCAGCAGTGAAACTAGCGGGGGCCTCTCCTACAATGAG. V gene TRBV6-1 combines with J gene TRBJ2-1; 11 bases align to TRBD2. Read data end 3 residues before the CDR3 end; the end is taken from the germline J gene. Germline-derived CDR1 and CDR2 are MNHNS and SASEGT. J lost 0 bases, V lost 2 bases, and 3 bases had no gene match. The CDR3 sequence is 17 residues long.

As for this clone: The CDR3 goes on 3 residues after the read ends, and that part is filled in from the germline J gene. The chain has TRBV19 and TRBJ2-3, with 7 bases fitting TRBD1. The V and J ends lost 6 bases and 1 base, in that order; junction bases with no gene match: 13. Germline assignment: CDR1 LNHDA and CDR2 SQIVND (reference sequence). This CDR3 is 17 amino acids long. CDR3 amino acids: CASRRTGRLIGTDTQYF. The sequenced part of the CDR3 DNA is TGTGCCAGTAGACGGACAGGCCGTTTGATCGGCACAGATACG. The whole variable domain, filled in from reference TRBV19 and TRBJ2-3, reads DGGITQSPKYLFRKEGQNVTLSCEQNLNHDAMYWYRQDPGQGLRLIYYSQIVNDFQKGDIAEGYSVSREKKESFPLTVTSAQKNPTAFYLCASRRTGRLIGTDTQYFGPGTRLTVL.

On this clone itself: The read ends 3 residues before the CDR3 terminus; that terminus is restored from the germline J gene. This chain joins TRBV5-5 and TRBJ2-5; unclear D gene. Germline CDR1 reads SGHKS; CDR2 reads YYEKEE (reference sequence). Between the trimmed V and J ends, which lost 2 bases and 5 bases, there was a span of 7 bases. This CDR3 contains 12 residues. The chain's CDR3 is CASSLNWETQYF. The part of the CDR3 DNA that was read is TGTGCCAGCAGCTTAAACTGGGAGACC.

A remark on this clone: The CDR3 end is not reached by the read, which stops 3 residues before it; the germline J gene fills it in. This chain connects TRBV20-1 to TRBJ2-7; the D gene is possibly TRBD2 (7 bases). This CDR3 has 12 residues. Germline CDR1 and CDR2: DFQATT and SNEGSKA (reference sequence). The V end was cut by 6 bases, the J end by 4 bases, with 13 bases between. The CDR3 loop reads CSAGGGRYEQYF. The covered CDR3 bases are TGCAGTGCAGGGGGAGGGCGATACGAG.

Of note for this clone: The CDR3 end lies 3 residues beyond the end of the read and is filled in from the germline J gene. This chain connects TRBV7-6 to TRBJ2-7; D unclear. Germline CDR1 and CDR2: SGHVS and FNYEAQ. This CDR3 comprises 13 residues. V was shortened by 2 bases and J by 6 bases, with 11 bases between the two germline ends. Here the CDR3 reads CASSLRSGSEQYF. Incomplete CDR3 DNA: TGTGCCAGCAGCTTAAGATCAGGTAGCGAG.

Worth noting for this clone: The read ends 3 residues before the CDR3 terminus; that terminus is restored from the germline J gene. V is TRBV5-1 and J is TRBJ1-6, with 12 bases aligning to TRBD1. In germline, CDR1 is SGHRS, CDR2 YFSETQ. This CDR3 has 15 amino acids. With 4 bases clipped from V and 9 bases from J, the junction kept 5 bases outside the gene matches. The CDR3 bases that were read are TGCGCCAGCAGCGCGGGACAGGGGGCTTTTTCACCC. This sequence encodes CASSAGQGAFSP. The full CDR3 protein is CASSAGQGAFSPLHF.

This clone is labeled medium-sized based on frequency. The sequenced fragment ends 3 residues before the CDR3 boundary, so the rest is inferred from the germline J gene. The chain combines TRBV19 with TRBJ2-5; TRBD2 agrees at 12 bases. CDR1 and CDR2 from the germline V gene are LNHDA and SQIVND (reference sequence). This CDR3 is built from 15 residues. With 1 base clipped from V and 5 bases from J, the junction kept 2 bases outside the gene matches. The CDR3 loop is CASSIGLAGGETQYF. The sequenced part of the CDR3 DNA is TGTGCCAGTAGTATAGGGCTAGCGGGAGGGGAGACC.

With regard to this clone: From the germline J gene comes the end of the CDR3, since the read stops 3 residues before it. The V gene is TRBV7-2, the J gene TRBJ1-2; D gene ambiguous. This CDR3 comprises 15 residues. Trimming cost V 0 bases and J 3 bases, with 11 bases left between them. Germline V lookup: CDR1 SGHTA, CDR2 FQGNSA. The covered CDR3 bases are TGTGCCAGCAGCTTAGCCTACCTTAGGGACTATGGC. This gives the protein CASSLAYLRDYG. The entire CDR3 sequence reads CASSLAYLRDYGYTF. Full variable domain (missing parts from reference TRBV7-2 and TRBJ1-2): GAGVSQSPSNKVTEKGKDVELRCDPISGHTALYWYRQSLGQGLEFLIYFQGNSAPDKSGLPSDRFSAERTGGSVSTLTIQRTQQEDSAVYLCASSLAYLRDYGYTFGSGTRLTVV.

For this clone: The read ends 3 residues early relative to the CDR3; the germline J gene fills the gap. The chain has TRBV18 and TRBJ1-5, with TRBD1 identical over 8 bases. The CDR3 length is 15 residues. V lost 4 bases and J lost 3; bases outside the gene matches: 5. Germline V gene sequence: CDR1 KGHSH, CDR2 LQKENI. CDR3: CASSQQGGANQPQHF. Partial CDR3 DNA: TGTGCCAGCTCACAACAGGGGGGTGCCAATCAGCCC.

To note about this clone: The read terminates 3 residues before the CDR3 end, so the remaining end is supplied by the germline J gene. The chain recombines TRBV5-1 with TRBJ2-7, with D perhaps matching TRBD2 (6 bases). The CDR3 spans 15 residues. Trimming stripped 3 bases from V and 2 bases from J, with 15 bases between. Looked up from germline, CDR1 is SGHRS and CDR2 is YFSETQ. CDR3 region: CASSSPGLATYEQYF. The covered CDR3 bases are TGCGCCAGCAGCTCTCCGGGACTCGCGACCTACGAG.

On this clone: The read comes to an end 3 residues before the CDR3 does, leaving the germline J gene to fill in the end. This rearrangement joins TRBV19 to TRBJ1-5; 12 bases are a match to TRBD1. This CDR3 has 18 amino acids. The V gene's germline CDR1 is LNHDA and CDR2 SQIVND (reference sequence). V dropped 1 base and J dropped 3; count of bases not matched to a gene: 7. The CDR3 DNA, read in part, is TGTGCCAGTAGTATAGGGTCCGGGACAGGGGGCTTCAATCAGCCC. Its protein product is CASSIGSGTGGFNQP. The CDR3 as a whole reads CASSIGSGTGGFNQPQHF.

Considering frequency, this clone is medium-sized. CDR3 sequence: CSAKAGVITGELFF. The part of the CDR3 DNA that was read is TGCAGTGCTAAGGCGGGAGTGATCACCGGGGAG. The chain recombines TRBV20-1 with TRBJ2-2, with 7 bases matching TRBD2. The read terminates 3 residues before the CDR3 end, so the remaining end is supplied by the germline J gene. The CDR3 extends over 14 amino acids. V was pared by 4 bases and J by 4 bases, with 6 bases of the junction left unmatched. Germline-derived CDR1 and CDR2 are DFQATT and SNEGSKA (reference sequence).

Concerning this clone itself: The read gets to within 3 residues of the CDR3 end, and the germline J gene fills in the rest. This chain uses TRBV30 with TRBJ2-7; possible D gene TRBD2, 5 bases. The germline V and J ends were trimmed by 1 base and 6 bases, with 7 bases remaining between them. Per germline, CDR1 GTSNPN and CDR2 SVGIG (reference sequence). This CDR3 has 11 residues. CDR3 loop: CAWSAGVEQYF. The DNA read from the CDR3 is TGTGCCTGGAGTGCCGGGGTCGAG. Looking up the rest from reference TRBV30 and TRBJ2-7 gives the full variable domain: SQTIHQWPATLVQPVGSPLSLECTVEGTSNPNLYWYRQAAGRGLQLLFYSVGIGQISSEVPQNLSASRPQDRQFILSSKKLLLSDSGFYLCAWSAGVEQYFGPGTRLTVT.

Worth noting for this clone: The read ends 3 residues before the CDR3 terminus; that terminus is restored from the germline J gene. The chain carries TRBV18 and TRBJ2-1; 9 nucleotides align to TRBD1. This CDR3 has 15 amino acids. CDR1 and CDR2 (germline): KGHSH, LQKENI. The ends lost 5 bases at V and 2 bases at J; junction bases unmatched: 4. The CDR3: CASSSRQGAYNEQFF. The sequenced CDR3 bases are TGTGCCAGCTCATCCCGACAGGGGGCCTACAATGAG.